A single sample is the source of the 12 T cell receptor beta chains below, sequenced in a study of blood T cells in healthy people across ages. A second about 7 to 11 cycle PCR used barcoded and J-beta primers. TCRdb independently ran MiXCR on the 5' RACE reads; one entry per CDR3 protein. Altogether approximately 1.5 million distinct CDR3 sequences are present, roughly 32% being singletons, with the ten largest covering around 10%. The sequenced sample was blood. The receptors come from a woman aged 25 to 45 in good health.

The table lists this clonotype with a few counts. The chain combines TRBV6-5 with TRBJ2-7; perhaps TRBD2 as D (5 bases). CDR1 is MNHEY and CDR2 is SVGAGI in the germline V gene. V was clipped by 2 bases and J by 6 bases, with 14 bases between them. This CDR3 region has 14 residues. The chain's CDR3 is CASSYRINGVEQYF. The CDR3 bases are TGTGCCAGCAGTTACCGAATTAACGGGGTCGAGCAGTACTTC.

This sequence joins TRBV11-3 and TRBJ2-1; 9 bases fit TRBD2. Per the germline V gene, CDR1 is SGHNT and CDR2 is YENEEA. The V segment lost 6 bases and the J segment 0 bases; nucleotides outside the gene matches: 6. The CDR3 is 16 residues long. CDR3 coding DNA: TGTGCCAGCAGATTAAGCGGGGGGAGCTCCTACAATGAGCAGTTCTTC. It translates to CASRLSGGSSYNEQFF.

This clonotype occurred once. The CDR3 is CASSQRTSGAGDTQYF. The CDR3, as DNA: TGTGCCAGCAGCCAAAGGACTAGCGGAGCAGGAGATACGCAGTATTTT. The V call is TRBV3-1, the J call TRBJ2-3, with 10 bases lining up with TRBD2. Germline V CDR1 and CDR2: LGHDT, YNNKEL (reference sequence). The CDR3 runs to 16 residues. V shed 2 bases, J shed 5 bases, and the junction held 7 bases outside the gene matches.

The rearrangement uses TRBV28 and TRBJ1-3; D unclear. This CDR3 has 19 residues. Germline loops: CDR1 MDHEN, CDR2 SYDVKM. The V gene lost 5 bases and the J gene lost 0 bases, with 23 bases spanning the gap. Written as DNA, the CDR3 is TGTGCCAGCAGTCGCCCATCCGCTACCTACGGGAGCTCTGGAAACACCATATATTTT. Protein product: CASSRPSATYGSSGNTIYF.

The rearrangement joins TRBV3-1 to TRBJ2-6; 9 nucleotides match TRBD2. The CDR3 is 18 residues long. Unmatched junction bases numbered 7, after V lost 3 bases and J lost 1 base. The germline gives CDR1 LGHDT, CDR2 YNNKEL (reference sequence). The CDR3 sequence is CASSQSGTSRSGANVLTF. The CDR3 nucleotides are TGTGCCAGCAGCCAGAGTGGGACTAGCCGATCTGGGGCCAACGTCCTGACTTTC.

This chain connects TRBV10-3 to TRBJ1-2, with no clear D. CDR1 is ENHRY, CDR2 SYGVKD, per germline. The CDR3 length is 14 residues. V lost 3 bases and J 4 bases, leaving 12 bases between the germline ends. This CDR3 reads CAISDRGPPYGYTF. The CDR3 DNA reads as TGTGCCATCAGTGATAGAGGGCCACCCTATGGCTACACCTTC.

This clonotype was observed a handful of times. This rearrangement joins TRBV12-5 to TRBJ2-1; unclear D gene. Per germline, CDR1 LGHNT and CDR2 FRNRAP. Deletions cut 5 bases from V and 2 bases from J, with 16 bases between. The CDR3 has 16 amino acids. Here the CDR3 DNA reads TGTGCTAGTGGTGATCAACGCCCCCTTCCCTACAATGAGCAGTTCTTC. Translation gives CASGDQRPLPYNEQFF.

This clonotype was seen at least ten times. The V gene is TRBV29-1, the J gene TRBJ2-6, with a possible D match to TRBD1 (5 bases). The CDR3 runs to 13 residues. V was pared by 4 bases and J by 2 bases, with 6 bases between. In germline, CDR1 is SQVTM, CDR2 ANQGSEA. The CDR3 bases are TGCAGCGTTGTCAGGGCTGGGGCCAACGTCCTGACTTTC. Amino acid sequence: CSVVRAGANVLTF. Full variable domain (rest looked up from reference TRBV29-1 and TRBJ2-6): SAVISQKPSRDICQRGTSLTIQCQVDSQVTMMFWYRQQPGQSLTLIATANQGSEATYESGFVIDKFPISRPNLTFSTLTVSNMSPEDSSIYLCSVVRAGANVLTFGAGSRLTVL.

Only a few counts were recorded for this clonotype. This may be a read error: a much more frequent sequence differs by one nucleotide. The CDR3 here is CASSLTQGAENIQYF. In DNA form, the CDR3 reads TGTGCCAGCAGCTTAACTCAGGGGGCCGAAAACATTCAGTACTTC. V gene TRBV7-9 combines with J gene TRBJ2-4, with TRBD1 matching 8 bases. Trimming at V came to 2 bases and at J to 5 bases, leaving 5 bases not matched to a gene. Germline CDR1 and CDR2: SEHNR and FQNEAQ (reference sequence). The CDR3 is made up of 15 amino acids.

This clonotype turned up a few times. The chain couples TRBV5-1 to TRBJ2-1; 10 bases fit TRBD2. The CDR3 consists of 15 residues. V was clipped by 3 bases and J by 8 bases; unmatched bases: 8. Germline CDR1 SGHRS, CDR2 YFSETQ. This chain's CDR3 is CASSWHGTSDDEQFF. The CDR3 DNA is TGCGCCAGCAGCTGGCACGGGACTAGCGACGATGAGCAGTTCTTC.

This clonotype was seen more than once but under ten times. The rearrangement joins TRBV3-1 to TRBJ1-2; possible D gene TRBD1, 6 bases. Trimming shortened V by 4 bases and J by 1 base, and 10 bases separated the two germline ends. Germline V CDR1 and CDR2: LGHDT, YNNKEL (reference sequence). The CDR3 consists of 14 residues. The CDR3 loop is CASSPGTNNYGYTF. CDR3 DNA: TGTGCCAGCAGCCCTGGGACAAATAACTATGGCTACACCTTC.

This clonotype was seen ten or more times. This rearrangement joins TRBV11-2 to TRBJ2-5; TRBD2 agrees at 12 bases. CDR1 SGHAT and CDR2 FQNNGV come from the germline V gene. Losses at the gene ends were 1 base for V and 2 bases for J; bases not matched to a gene: 5. This CDR3 has 17 residues. CDR3 coding DNA: TGTGCCAGCAGCTTAGCGCTAGCGGGAGGGGGGCAAGAGACCCAGTACTTC. The encoded protein is CASSLALAGGGQETQYF.